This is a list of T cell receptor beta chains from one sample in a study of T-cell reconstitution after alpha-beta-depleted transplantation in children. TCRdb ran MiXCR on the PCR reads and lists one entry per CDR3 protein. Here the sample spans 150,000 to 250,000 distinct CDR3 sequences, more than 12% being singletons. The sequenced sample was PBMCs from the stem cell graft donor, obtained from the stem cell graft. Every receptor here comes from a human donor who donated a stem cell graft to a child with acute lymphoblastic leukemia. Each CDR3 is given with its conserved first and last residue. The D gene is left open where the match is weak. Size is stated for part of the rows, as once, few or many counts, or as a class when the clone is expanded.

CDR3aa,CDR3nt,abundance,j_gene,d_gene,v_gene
CASSLEGTRTHIEQFF,TGTGCCAGCAGCTTAGAGGGGACCCGTACCCATATCGAGCAGTTCTTC,NA,TRBJ2-1,NA,TRBV11-3
CASTFRQWATGELFF,TGTGCCAGCACCTTCAGACAATGGGCCACCGGGGAGCTGTTTTTT,many,TRBJ2-2,NA,TRBV12-3/TRBV12-4
CASGTSGIYEQYF,TGCGCCAGCGGGACTAGCGGGATCTACGAGCAGTACTTC,many,TRBJ2-7,TRBD2,TRBV5-1
CSARETIAKNIQYF,TGCAGTGCTAGAGAGACGATAGCCAAAAACATTCAGTACTTC,many,TRBJ2-4,NA,TRBV20-1
CVSSQEEGFRQETQYF,TGTGTCAGCAGCCAAGAAGAGGGGTTCCGCCAAGAGACCCAGTACTTC,NA,TRBJ2-5,NA,TRBV4-2
CASSPPGGGLYEQYF,TGTGCCAGCAGTCCCCCCGGCGGGGGGCTCTACGAGCAGTACTTC,many,TRBJ2-7,TRBD2,TRBV28
CASSFWGEETQYF,TGTGCCAGCAGTTTTTGGGGAGAAGAGACCCAGTACTTC,many,TRBJ2-5,NA,TRBV12-3/TRBV12-4
CASSLGLGGGKQYF,TGTGCCAGCAGCTTAGGTCTGGGTGGGGGGAAGCAGTACTTC,NA,TRBJ2-7,NA,TRBV11-2
CSAPLGSGRNQETQYF,TGCAGTGCTCCCCTCGGGAGCGGAAGAAATCAAGAGACCCAGTACTTC,few,TRBJ2-5,NA,TRBV20-1
CASRAIGTSGTLQQYF,TGTGCCAGCAGGGCCATCGGGACTAGCGGGACTTTACAGCAGTACTTC,many,TRBJ2-7,TRBD2,TRBV6-1
CSVGSGDGQPQHF,TGCAGCGTTGGTTCGGGGGACGGTCAGCCCCAGCATTTT,many,TRBJ1-5,NA,TRBV29-1
CAIKPTGLNTEAFF,TGTGCCATCAAACCGACAGGCTTGAACACTGAAGCTTTCTTT,few,TRBJ1-1,NA,TRBV10-3
CASSPRTGTETQYF,TGTGCCAGCAGCCCGAGGACAGGGACAGAGACCCAGTACTTC,NA,TRBJ2-5,TRBD1,TRBV7-9
CASSKGSTGELFF,TGTGCCAGCTCGAAAGGGAGCACCGGGGAGCTGTTTTTT,many,TRBJ2-2,NA,TRBV18
CSASDVDAGANVLTF,TGCAGTGCTAGTGATGTGGACGCTGGGGCCAACGTCCTGACTTTC,few,TRBJ2-6,NA,TRBV20-1
CSARVLAGGSYEQYF,TGCAGTGCTAGAGTTCTAGCGGGAGGATCCTACGAGCAGTACTTC,many,TRBJ2-7,TRBD2,TRBV20-1
CASSRGGTGPYEQYF,TGCGCCAGCAGCCGCGGCGGGACAGGGCCATACGAGCAGTACTTC,many,TRBJ2-7,TRBD1,TRBV5-1
CAIQRELYNEQFF,TGTGCCATCCAGCGGGAGTTATACAATGAGCAGTTCTTC,many,TRBJ2-1,TRBD2,TRBV12-3/TRBV12-4
CASSTEGAAAFF,TGCGCCAGCAGCACCGAGGGGGCCGCAGCTTTCTTT,many,TRBJ1-1,TRBD1,TRBV5-1
CASSFRAGLTNEQFF,TGTGCCAGCAGCTTTCGGGCAGGGCTAACCAATGAGCAGTTCTTC,many,TRBJ2-1,NA,TRBV11-2
CAISTDRGSIEQYF,TGTGCCATCAGTACCGACAGGGGGTCTATCGAGCAGTACTTC,NA,TRBJ2-7,TRBD1,TRBV10-3
CASSIGGVGSYEQYF,TGCGCCAGCAGCATAGGGGGCGTTGGTAGCTACGAGCAGTACTTC,many,TRBJ2-7,TRBD1,TRBV5-1
CASSIGRSTYSNQPQHF,TGTGCCAGTAGTATTGGCCGGAGCACCTATAGCAATCAGCCCCAGCATTTT,many,TRBJ1-5,NA,TRBV19
CASTLTSGATDTQYF,TGCGCCAGCACTTTGACTAGCGGGGCCACAGATACGCAGTATTTT,many,TRBJ2-3,TRBD2,TRBV5-1
CSSKPRGGYGYTF,TGCAGTTCTAAGCCCAGGGGAGGCTATGGCTACACCTTC,many,TRBJ1-2,NA,TRBV20-1
CASSPTPAVDSFF,TGCGCCAGCAGCCCCACTCCGGCGGTGGATAGTTTCTTC,many,TRBJ2-7,NA,TRBV5-1
CASSPQLAGGLRNEQFF,TGTGCCAGCAGTCCCCAACTAGCGGGAGGGCTTAGGAATGAGCAGTTCTTC,many,TRBJ2-1,TRBD2,TRBV12-3/TRBV12-4
CASSPLETGAETQYF,TGTGCCAGCAGCCCCCTAGAAACTGGCGCAGAGACCCAGTACTTC,many,TRBJ2-5,NA,TRBV11-3